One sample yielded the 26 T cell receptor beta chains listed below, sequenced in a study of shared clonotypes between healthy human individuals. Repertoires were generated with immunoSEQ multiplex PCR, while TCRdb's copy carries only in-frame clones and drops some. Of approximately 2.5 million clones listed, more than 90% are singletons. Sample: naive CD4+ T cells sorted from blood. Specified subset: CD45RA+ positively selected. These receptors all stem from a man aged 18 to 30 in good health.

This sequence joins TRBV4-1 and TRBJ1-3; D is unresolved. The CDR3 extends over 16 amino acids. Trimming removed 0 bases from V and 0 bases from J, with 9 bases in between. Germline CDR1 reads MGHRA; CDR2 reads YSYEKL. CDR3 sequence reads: CASSQDPPYSGNTIYF. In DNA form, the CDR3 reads TGCGCCAGCAGCCAAGATCCTCCTTACTCTGGAAACACCATATATTTT.

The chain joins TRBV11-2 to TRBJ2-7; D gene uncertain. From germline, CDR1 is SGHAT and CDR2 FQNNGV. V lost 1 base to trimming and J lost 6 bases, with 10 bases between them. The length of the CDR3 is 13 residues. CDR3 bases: TGTGCCAGCAGCTTAGTATTGGTTTCCGAGCAGTACTTC. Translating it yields CASSLVLVSEQYF.

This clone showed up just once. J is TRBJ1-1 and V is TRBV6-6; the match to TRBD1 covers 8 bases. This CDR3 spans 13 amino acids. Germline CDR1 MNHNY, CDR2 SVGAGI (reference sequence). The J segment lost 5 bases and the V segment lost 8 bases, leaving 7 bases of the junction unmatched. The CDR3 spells CASGQGRWTEAFF. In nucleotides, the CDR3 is TGTGCCAGCGGACAGGGAAGATGGACTGAAGCTTTCTTT.

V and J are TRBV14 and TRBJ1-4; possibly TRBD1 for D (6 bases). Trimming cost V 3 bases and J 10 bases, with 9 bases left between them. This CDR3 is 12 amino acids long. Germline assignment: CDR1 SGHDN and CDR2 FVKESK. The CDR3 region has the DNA TGTGCCAGCAGCCAGCGAGGGGGAAAACTGTTTTTT. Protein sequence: CASSQRGGKLFF.

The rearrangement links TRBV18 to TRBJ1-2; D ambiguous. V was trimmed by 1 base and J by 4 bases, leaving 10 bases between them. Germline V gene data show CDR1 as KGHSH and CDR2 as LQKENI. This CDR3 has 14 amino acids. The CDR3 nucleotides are TGTGCCAGCTCACCACTTTCAGCCGGCTATGGCTACACCTTC. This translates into CASSPLSAGYGYTF. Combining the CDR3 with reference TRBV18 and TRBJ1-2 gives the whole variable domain NAGVMQNPRHLVRRRGQEARLRCSPMKGHSHVYWYRQLPEEGLKFMVYLQKENIIDESGMPKERFSAEFPKEGPSILRIQQVVRGDSAAYFCASSPLSAGYGYTFGSGTRLTVV.

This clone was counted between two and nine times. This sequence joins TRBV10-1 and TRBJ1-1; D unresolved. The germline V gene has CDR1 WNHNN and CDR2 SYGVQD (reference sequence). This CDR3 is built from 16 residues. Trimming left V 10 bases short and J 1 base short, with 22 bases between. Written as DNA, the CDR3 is TGCGCCACTAGTGAAAGAAGGACGGCAGAGAACACTGAAGCTTTCTTT. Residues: CATSERRTAENTEAFF.

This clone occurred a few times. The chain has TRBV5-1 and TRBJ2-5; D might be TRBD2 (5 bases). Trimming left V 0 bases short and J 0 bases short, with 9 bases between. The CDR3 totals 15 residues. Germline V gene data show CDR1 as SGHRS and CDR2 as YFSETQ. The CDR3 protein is CASSLASGYQETQYF. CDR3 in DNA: TGCGCCAGCAGCTTGGCCTCGGGGTACCAAGAGACCCAGTACTTC.

CDR3 loop: CASSQGVSTDTQYF. The CDR3 region has the DNA TGTGCCAGCAGCCAGGGGGTTAGCACAGATACGCAGTATTTT. This sequence joins TRBV9 and TRBJ2-3, with 7 bases lining up with TRBD1. V trimming: 4 bases; J trimming: 0 bases; junction bases outside the gene matches: 2. CDR1 and CDR2 from the germline V gene are SGDLS and YYNGEE. CDR3 length: 14 amino acids.

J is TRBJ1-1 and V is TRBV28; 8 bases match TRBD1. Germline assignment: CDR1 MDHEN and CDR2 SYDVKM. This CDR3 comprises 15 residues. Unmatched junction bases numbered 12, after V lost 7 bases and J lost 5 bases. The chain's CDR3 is CASNPRTGGVTEAFF. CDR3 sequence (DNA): TGTGCCAGCAATCCCCGAACAGGGGGTGTGACTGAAGCTTTCTTT. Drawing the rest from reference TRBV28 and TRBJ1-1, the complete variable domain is DVKVTQSSRYLVKRTGEKVFLECVQDMDHENMFWYRQDPGLGLRLIYFSYDVKMKEKGDIPEGYSVSREKKERFSLILESASTNQTSMYLCASNPRTGGVTEAFFGQGTRLTVV.

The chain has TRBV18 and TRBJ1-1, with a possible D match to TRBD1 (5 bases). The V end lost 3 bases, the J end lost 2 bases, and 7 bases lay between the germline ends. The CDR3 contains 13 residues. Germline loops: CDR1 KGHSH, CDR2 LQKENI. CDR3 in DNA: TGTGCCAGCTCACCGACAGACAACACTGAAGCTTTCTTT. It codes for CASSPTDNTEAFF.

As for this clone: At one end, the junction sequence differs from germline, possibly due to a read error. The CDR3 DNA sequence: TGTGCTAGCAGCTTAGATCTCACGAACACCGGGGAGCTGTTTTTT. Residues: CASSLDLTNTGELFF. V and J are TRBV7-7 and TRBJ2-2; D unclear. Germline V gene lookup returns CDR1 SSHAT and CDR2 FNYEAQ (reference sequence). The CDR3 is 15 residues long.

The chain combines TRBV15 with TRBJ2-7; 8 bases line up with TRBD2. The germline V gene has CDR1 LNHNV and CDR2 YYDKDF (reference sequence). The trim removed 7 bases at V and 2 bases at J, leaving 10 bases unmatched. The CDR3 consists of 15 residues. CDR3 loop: CATKQGREVPYEQYF. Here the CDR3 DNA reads TGTGCCACCAAACAAGGGCGGGAGGTTCCCTACGAGCAGTACTTC.

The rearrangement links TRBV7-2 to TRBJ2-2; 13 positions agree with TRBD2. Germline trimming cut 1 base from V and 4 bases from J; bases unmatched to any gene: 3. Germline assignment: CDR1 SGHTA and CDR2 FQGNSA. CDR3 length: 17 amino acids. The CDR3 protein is CASSLGLAGGGTGELFF. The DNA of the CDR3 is TGTGCCAGCAGCTTAGGACTAGCGGGAGGTGGCACCGGGGAGCTGTTTTTT.

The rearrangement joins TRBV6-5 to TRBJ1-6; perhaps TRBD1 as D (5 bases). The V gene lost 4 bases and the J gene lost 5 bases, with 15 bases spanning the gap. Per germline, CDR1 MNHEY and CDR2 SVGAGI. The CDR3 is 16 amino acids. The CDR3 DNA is TGTGCCAGCAGTTTATCAGGGAAACCCCATAATTCACCCCTCCACTTT. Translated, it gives CASSLSGKPHNSPLHF.

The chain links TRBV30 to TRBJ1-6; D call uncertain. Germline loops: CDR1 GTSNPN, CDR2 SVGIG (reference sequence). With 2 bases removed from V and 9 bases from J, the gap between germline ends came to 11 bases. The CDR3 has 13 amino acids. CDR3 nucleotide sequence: TGTGCCTGGAGTTCAGATAAGGGTTCACCCCTCCACTTT. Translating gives CAWSSDKGSPLHF.

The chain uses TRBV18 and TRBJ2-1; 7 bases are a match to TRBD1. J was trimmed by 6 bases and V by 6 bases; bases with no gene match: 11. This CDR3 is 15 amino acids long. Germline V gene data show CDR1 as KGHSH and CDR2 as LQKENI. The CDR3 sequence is CASSLNQGDSNEQFF. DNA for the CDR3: TGTGCCAGCTCCCTAAACCAAGGGGACAGCAATGAGCAGTTCTTC.

CDR3 nucleotide sequence: TGTGCTAGCGGACAGGGACGGGGGACGGAGACCCAGTACTTC. Its translation is CASGQGRGTETQYF. This chain uses TRBV7-7 with TRBJ2-5; 8 bases fit TRBD1. The CDR3 is 14 amino acids. Germline lookup yields CDR1 SSHAT and CDR2 FNYEAQ (reference sequence). Full variable domain (missing parts from reference TRBV7-7 and TRBJ2-5): GAGVSQSPRYKVTKRGQDVTLRCDPISSHATLYWYQQALGQGPEFLTYFNYEAQPDKSGLPSDRFSAERPEGSISTLTIQRTEQRDSAMYRCASGQGRGTETQYFGPGTRLLVL.

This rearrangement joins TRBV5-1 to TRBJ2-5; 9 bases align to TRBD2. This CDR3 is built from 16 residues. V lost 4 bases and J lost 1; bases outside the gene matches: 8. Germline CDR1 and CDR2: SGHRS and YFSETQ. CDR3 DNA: TGCGCCAGCAGCCCATATCCTAGCGGGACCCAAGAGACCCAGTACTTC. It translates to CASSPYPSGTQETQYF.

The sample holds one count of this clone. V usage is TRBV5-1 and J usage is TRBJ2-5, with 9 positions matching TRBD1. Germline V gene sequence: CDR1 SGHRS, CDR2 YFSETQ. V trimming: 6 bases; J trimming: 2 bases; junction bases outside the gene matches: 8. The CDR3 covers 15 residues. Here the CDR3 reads CASTRTGALQETQYF. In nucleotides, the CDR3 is TGCGCCAGCACCAGGACAGGGGCGCTTCAAGAGACCCAGTACTTC.

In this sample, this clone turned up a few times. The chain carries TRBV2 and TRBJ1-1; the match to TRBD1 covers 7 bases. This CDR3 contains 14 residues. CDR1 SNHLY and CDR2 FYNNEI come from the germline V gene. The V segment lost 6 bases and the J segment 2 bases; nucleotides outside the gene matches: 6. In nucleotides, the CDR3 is TGTGCCAGCAGCGTTGACAGGGCTAACACTGAAGCTTTCTTT. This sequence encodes CASSVDRANTEAFF.

The CDR3: CAWSSDTGRGTEAFF. CDR3 DNA sequence: TGTGCCTGGAGCTCTGATACGGGCCGCGGCACTGAAGCTTTCTTT. The chain employs TRBV30 and TRBJ1-1; D not certain. There are 15 residues in the CDR3. Per germline, CDR1 GTSNPN and CDR2 SVGIG (reference sequence). V was pared by 3 bases and J by 4 bases, with 18 bases between.

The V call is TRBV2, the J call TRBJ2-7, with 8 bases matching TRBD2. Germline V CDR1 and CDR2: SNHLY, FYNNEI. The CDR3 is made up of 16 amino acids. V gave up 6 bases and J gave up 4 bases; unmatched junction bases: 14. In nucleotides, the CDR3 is TGTGCCAGCAGCCAGCGGCAGCGGGAGAAGATGTACGAGCAGTACTTC. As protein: CASSQRQREKMYEQYF.

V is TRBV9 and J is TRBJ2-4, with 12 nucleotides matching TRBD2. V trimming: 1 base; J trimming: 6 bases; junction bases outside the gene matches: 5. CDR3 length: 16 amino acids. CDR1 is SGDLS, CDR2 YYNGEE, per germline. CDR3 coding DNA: TGTGCCAGCAGCGTACTAGCGGGAGGGCGTTCAAACATTCAGTACTTC. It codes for CASSVLAGGRSNIQYF.

The CDR3 region is CAWSTGLIASNEQFF. The CDR3 nucleotides are TGTGCCTGGAGTACCGGTTTAATAGCTTCCAATGAGCAGTTCTTC. V is TRBV30 and J is TRBJ2-1; no reliable D call. The CDR3 is made up of 15 amino acids. Germline CDR1 GTSNPN, CDR2 SVGIG (reference sequence). The V end lost 2 bases, the J end lost 6 bases, and 17 bases lay between the germline ends.

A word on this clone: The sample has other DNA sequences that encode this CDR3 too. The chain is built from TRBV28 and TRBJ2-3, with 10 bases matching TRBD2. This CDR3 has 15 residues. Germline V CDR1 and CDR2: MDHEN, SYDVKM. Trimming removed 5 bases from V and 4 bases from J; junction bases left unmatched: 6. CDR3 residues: CASSPSGGAPDTQYF. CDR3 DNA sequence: TGTGCCAGCAGTCCGAGCGGGGGGGCCCCAGATACGCAGTATTTT. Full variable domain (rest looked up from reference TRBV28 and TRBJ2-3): DVKVTQSSRYLVKRTGEKVFLECVQDMDHENMFWYRQDPGLGLRLIYFSYDVKMKEKGDIPEGYSVSREKKERFSLILESASTNQTSMYLCASSPSGGAPDTQYFGPGTRLTVL.

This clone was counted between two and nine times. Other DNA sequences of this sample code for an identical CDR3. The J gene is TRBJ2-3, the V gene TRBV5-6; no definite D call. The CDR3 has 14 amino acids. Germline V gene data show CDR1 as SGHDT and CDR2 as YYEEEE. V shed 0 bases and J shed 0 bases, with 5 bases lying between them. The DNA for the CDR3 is TGTGCCAGCAGCTTGGGGCGCAGCACAGATACGCAGTATTTT. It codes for CASSLGRSTDTQYF.